Each of the 15 T cell receptor beta chains below was sequenced from the same sample in a study of blood T cell repertoires in COVID-19. Clones were sequenced by immunoSEQ multiplex PCR, and TCRdb holds only the in-frame ones, with some missing. Of some 49,000 clones detected, around 82% appear once; the ten largest clones hold roughly 3%. The sample was peripheral blood. The origin of the receptors is a woman in her fifties or sixties with acute or convalescent COVID-19.

The chain employs TRBV30 and TRBJ1-6, with TRBD1 as a possible D gene (5 bases). The CDR3 spans 14 residues. CDR1 is GTSNPN, CDR2 SVGIG, per germline (reference sequence). V dropped 2 bases and J dropped 6 bases, with 11 bases sitting between them. The CDR3: CAWSLRRGNSPLHF. For the CDR3, the DNA is TGTGCCTGGAGTCTCCGGAGGGGTAATTCACCCCTCCACTTT. The full variable domain, rest sourced from reference TRBV30 and TRBJ1-6, is SQTIHQWPATLVQPVGSPLSLECTVEGTSNPNLYWYRQAAGRGLQLLFYSVGIGQISSEVPQNLSASRPQDRQFILSSKKLLLSDSGFYLCAWSLRRGNSPLHFGNGTRLTVT.

The chain has TRBV27 and TRBJ1-4; D is unclear. This CDR3 contains 17 residues. Trimming removed 2 bases at V and 2 bases at J, with 15 bases between. Germline CDR1 MNHEY, CDR2 SMNVEV (reference sequence). The CDR3 nucleotides read TGTGCCAGCAGTTTACTTGGAGGGTTCGCGACTAATGAAAAACTGTTTTTT. It is translated as CASSLLGGFATNEKLFF.

The DNA for the CDR3 is TGTGCCAGCAGTTACAGAGACAGGGTTCCCGGGGAGCTGTTTTTT. It codes for CASSYRDRVPGELFF. V usage is TRBV6-5 and J usage is TRBJ2-2, with 7 bases fitting TRBD1. Unmatched junction bases numbered 6, after V lost 2 bases and J lost 6 bases. CDR3 length: 15 residues. Germline CDR1 reads MNHEY; CDR2 reads SVGAGI.

The chain carries TRBV15 and TRBJ2-7, with 8 bases aligning to TRBD1. The CDR3 has 17 residues. Germline V gene data show CDR1 as LNHNV and CDR2 as YYDKDF (reference sequence). Trimming at V came to 4 bases and at J to 2 bases, leaving 13 bases not matched to a gene. The CDR3 DNA reads as TGTGCCACCAGCACCAAAGGACAGGGCGGCTACGCCTACGAGCAGTACTTC. Protein product: CATSTKGQGGYAYEQYF.

The CDR3 is CASSNLLGAQNEQYF. In DNA form, the CDR3 reads TGTGCCAGTAGTAATCTCCTGGGGGCACAAAACGAGCAGTACTTC. This chain joins TRBV19 and TRBJ2-7; D perhaps matches TRBD1 (6 bases). The length of the CDR3 is 15 residues. CDR1 LNHDA and CDR2 SQIVND come from the germline V gene (reference sequence). V was cut by 4 bases and J by 5 bases, with 18 bases left in between.

This sequence joins TRBV10-2 and TRBJ2-1; D might be TRBD2 (6 bases). The V gene lost 4 bases and the J gene lost 12 bases, with 13 bases spanning the gap. CDR1 WSHSY and CDR2 SAAADI come from the germline V gene. The CDR3 consists of 12 residues. The CDR3 DNA is TGCGCCAGCAGTGGGGACCCCGGGGGGCAGTTCTTC. Translation: CASSGDPGGQFF.

V and J are TRBV6-5 and TRBJ1-3, with D perhaps TRBD1 (6 bases). Germline lookup yields CDR1 MNHEY and CDR2 SVGAGI. Trimming stripped 4 bases from V and 0 bases from J, with 13 bases between. This CDR3 has 16 amino acids. CDR3 residues: CASSLTGPSSGNTIYF. The CDR3 DNA reads as TGTGCCAGCAGTTTAACAGGGCCATCCTCTGGAAACACCATATATTTT.

This clone has more than one count but fewer than ten. The chain recombines TRBV11-1 with TRBJ2-3; the D gene is possibly TRBD2 (6 bases). From germline, CDR1 is SGHAT and CDR2 FQDESV (reference sequence). The CDR3 is made up of 13 amino acids. The germline V and J ends were trimmed by 6 bases and 2 bases, with 9 bases remaining between them. In DNA form, the CDR3 reads TGTGCCAGCAGGGGAGGAAACACAGATACGCAGTATTTT. Protein product: CASRGGNTDTQYF. Full variable domain (rest looked up from reference TRBV11-1 and TRBJ2-3): EAEVAQSPRYKITEKSQAVAFWCDPISGHATLYWYRQILGQGPELLVQFQDESVVDDSQLPKDRFSAERLKGVDSTLKIQPAELGDSAMYLCASRGGNTDTQYFGPGTRLTVL.

The chain combines TRBV18 with TRBJ2-1; 7 nucleotides match TRBD2. V shed 2 bases, J shed 10 bases, and the junction held 14 bases outside the gene matches. This CDR3 is 16 amino acids long. The germline CDR1 and CDR2 sequences are KGHSH and LQKENI. The CDR3 region has the DNA TGTGCCAGCTCACCAAAGGGGAGGGCCTCTCCCAGCGAGCAGTTCTTC. Residues: CASSPKGRASPSEQFF.

The chain recombines TRBV5-1 with TRBJ1-1; D gene uncertain. Trimming stripped 2 bases from V and 0 bases from J, with 8 bases between. Germline loops: CDR1 SGHRS, CDR2 YFSETQ. The CDR3 sequence is 14 residues long. The CDR3, as DNA: TGCGCCAGCAGCTTCTCAGATATGAACACTGAAGCTTTCTTT. Amino acid sequence: CASSFSDMNTEAFF.

The chain recombines TRBV10-2 with TRBJ1-2; D gene ambiguous. This CDR3 comprises 13 residues. V lost 4 bases and J lost 2, with 8 bases in between. Germline V gene sequence: CDR1 WSHSY, CDR2 SAAADI. DNA for the CDR3: TGCGCCAGCAGTGGGAACAGAAACTATGGCTACACCTTC. This codes for CASSGNRNYGYTF.

The V gene is TRBV21-1, the J gene TRBJ1-1. TRBV21-1 is labeled a pseudogene. The CDR3 contains 12 residues. CDR3 DNA sequence: TGTGCCACCAGAAAATGGGGGGGCGCTCGGTTCTTT. Translating gives CATRKWGGARFF.

For the CDR3, the DNA is TGCGCCAGCAGCTCCCAGGGGTACTACGAGCAGTACTTC. Protein sequence: CASSSQGYYEQYF. This rearrangement joins TRBV10-2 to TRBJ2-7, with D possibly TRBD1 on 6 matching bases. The length of the CDR3 is 13 residues. Germline V gene data show CDR1 as WSHSY and CDR2 as SAAADI. V was pared by 6 bases and J by 3 bases, with 12 bases between.

The CDR3 region is CASSAGTVQETQYF. In nucleotides, the CDR3 is TGTGCCAGCTCCGCTGGAACAGTCCAAGAGACCCAGTACTTC. J is TRBJ2-5 and V is TRBV9; D not certain. The CDR3 covers 14 residues. Germline V gene lookup returns CDR1 SGDLS and CDR2 YYNGEE. V was shortened by 7 bases and J by 1 base, with 14 bases between the two germline ends.

The rearrangement links TRBV2 to TRBJ2-7, with a tentative D call TRBD1 (6 bases). This CDR3 is built from 14 residues. Trimming shortened V by 8 bases and J by 6 bases, and 20 bases separated the two germline ends. Germline lookup yields CDR1 SNHLY and CDR2 FYNNEI. In nucleotides, the CDR3 is TGTGCCAGCCGCCTTCTGGGGGCAATTGGCGAGCAGTACTTC. This encodes CASRLLGAIGEQYF.